This T cell receptor beta chain was observed in a study of cytomegalovirus exposure and HLA in healthy donors. Findings and limits, study-wide: Cytomegalovirus status, reportedly, was diagnosed with high specificity and sensitivity by the classifier.

Produced via immunoSEQ multiplex PCR; TCRdb's table is partial and in-frame only. The sample lists 95,000 to 150,000 clones, roughly 84% occurring once. This clone was counted only a few times. Antigen: not known. The CDR3 spans 14 residues. Trimming took off 6 bases at V and 1 base at J, with 13 bases between the two ends. Germline CDR1 is SGHRS and CDR2 is YFSETQ. The V and J genes are TRBV5-1 and TRBJ1-2; D is perhaps TRBD1 (5 bases). The sequence was collected from a woman in her 30s in good health and CMV-seronegative. Sequenced sample: PBMCs. The CDR3 coding sequence is TGCGCCAGCACCCCGGGGGGGAGTAACTATGGCTACACCTTC. Translating gives CASTPGGSNYGYTF.